The 21 T cell receptor beta chains below were found in one sample sequenced in a study of a mutant IDH1 vaccine in newly diagnosed glioma. Profiling relied on immunoSEQ multiplex PCR, and the TCRdb table lists in-frame clones only, not all of them. The sample has roughly 60,000 clones, roughly four fifths seen once; the top ten hold 4.5% to 5%. Their antigen targets remain unknown. Time point denoted: week 35, safety follow-up. Alongside topical imiquimod, each dose of vaccine comprised 300 ug of mutant IDH1 20-mer peptide. The sample consisted of PBMCs, taken from a glioma patient whose treatment included an IDH1 peptide vaccine. The receptors originated from a man aged 45-65 years with glioma.

This chain connects TRBV19 to TRBJ2-1; 7 nucleotides align to TRBD1. V was pared by 5 bases and J by 3 bases, with 7 bases of the junction left unmatched. The CDR3 runs to 15 residues. Germline CDR1 reads LNHDA; CDR2 reads SQIVND (reference sequence). The CDR3 spells CASSSSGGLYNEQFF. The CDR3 coding sequence is TGTGCCAGTAGTTCTTCAGGGGGTCTCTACAATGAGCAGTTCTTC.

The J gene is TRBJ2-5, the V gene TRBV5-6, with TRBD1 identical over 8 bases. The CDR3 contains 14 residues. Trimming removed 5 bases from V and 5 bases from J; junction bases left unmatched: 8. Per the germline V gene, CDR1 is SGHDT and CDR2 is YYEEEE. The chain's CDR3 is CASSLTGGGETQYF. CDR3 DNA: TGTGCCAGCAGTCTCACAGGGGGTGGGGAGACCCAGTACTTC.

The V and J genes are TRBV6-1 and TRBJ1-5, with a tentative D call TRBD1 (5 bases). CDR1 and CDR2 from the germline V gene are MNHNS and SASEGT. V lost 3 bases, J lost 6 bases, and 18 bases lay in between. The CDR3 sequence is 16 residues long. The CDR3 protein is CASSELAGRVGQPQHF. CDR3 nucleotide sequence: TGTGCCAGCAGTGAGTTAGCAGGGCGCGTGGGTCAGCCCCAGCATTTT.

The rearrangement uses TRBV6-5 and TRBJ1-5, with TRBD1 matching over 11 bases. The V gene end was trimmed by 6 bases and the J gene end by 7 bases; junction bases not matched to a gene: 2. Germline CDR1 MNHEY, CDR2 SVGAGI. CDR3 length: 13 amino acids. In nucleotides, the CDR3 is TGTGCCAGCAGGGGACAGGGGGGCCAGCCCCAGCATTTT. Amino acids: CASRGQGGQPQHF.

This chain links TRBV4-2 with TRBJ1-2, with TRBD1 identical over 7 bases. The germline gives CDR1 LGHNA, CDR2 YNFKEQ. CDR3 length: 15 amino acids. V was clipped by 4 bases and J by 5 bases; unmatched bases: 10. CDR3: CASSPRDSTGYGYTF. The CDR3 DNA follows: TGTGCCAGCAGCCCCAGGGACAGTACCGGGTATGGCTACACCTTC.

This chain uses TRBV5-1 with TRBJ1-1, with D maybe TRBD1 (5 bases). The CDR3 is 11 residues long. CDR1 and CDR2 from the germline V gene are SGHRS and YFSETQ. The ends were cut back, 3 bases at V and 8 bases at J, with 8 bases in the middle. In DNA, the CDR3 is TGCGCCAGCAGCTGGGAGGGGGAAGCTTTCTTT. Amino acid sequence: CASSWEGEAFF.

The chain has TRBV4-2 and TRBJ2-7; 9 bases are a match to TRBD2. Germline V gives CDR1 LGHNA, CDR2 YNFKEQ. V was pared by 5 bases and J by 4 bases, with 12 bases of the junction left unmatched. CDR3 length: 16 residues. The CDR3 nucleotides read TGTGCCAGCAGCTTAAGGGCCAGCGGGGGGAAATACGAGCAGTACTTC. Amino acid sequence: CASSLRASGGKYEQYF.

V usage is TRBV4-3 and J usage is TRBJ2-5; 7 positions agree with TRBD1. After removal of 4 bases from V and 3 bases from J, the junction contained 2 bases not matched to a gene. Germline V gives CDR1 LGHNA, CDR2 YSLEER. CDR3 length: 13 residues. CDR3 in amino acids: CASSRQGEETQYF. The CDR3 coding sequence is TGCGCCAGCAGCCGACAGGGAGAAGAGACCCAGTACTTC.

This chain links TRBV27 with TRBJ1-2, with a weak D call TRBD1 (6 bases). Between the trimmed V and J ends, which lost 6 bases and 7 bases, there was a span of 15 bases. Per the germline V gene, CDR1 is MNHEY and CDR2 is SMNVEV (reference sequence). The CDR3 is made up of 13 amino acids. As DNA, the CDR3 is TGTGCCAGCAGCCAGCAGGGGTCTCGTGGCTACACCTTC. Translating it yields CASSQQGSRGYTF.

This sequence joins TRBV7-2 and TRBJ1-3; tentative D call: TRBD1 (6 bases). Germline V gene lookup returns CDR1 SGHTA and CDR2 FQGNSA. Trimming removed 6 bases from V and 4 bases from J, with 16 bases in between. This CDR3 has 15 residues. CDR3 bases: TGTGCCAGCAGTTATTTTGGGGGGCTGGGAAACACCATATATTTT. Protein sequence: CASSYFGGLGNTIYF.

This sequence joins TRBV9 and TRBJ2-3; 10 bases are shared with TRBD2. Germline V gives CDR1 SGDLS, CDR2 YYNGEE. J gave up 6 bases and V 0 bases, and 10 bases lay outside the gene matches. CDR3 length equals 17 residues. The CDR3 region has the DNA TGTGCCAGCAGCGTAGCGACAAGCGGGGGGGCCGTGGATACGCAGTATTTT. As protein: CASSVATSGGAVDTQYF.

The rearrangement joins TRBV15 to TRBJ2-3; unclear D gene. Germline CDR1 and CDR2: LNHNV and YYDKDF (reference sequence). CDR3 size: 13 residues. Trimming took 0 bases from V and 6 from J, leaving 7 bases between them. CDR3 residues: CATSRDVRDTQYF. CDR3 nucleotides: TGTGCCACCAGCAGAGATGTGAGGGATACGCAGTATTTT.

The chain links TRBV7-3 to TRBJ2-7; the D call may be TRBD1 or TRBD2 (5 bases each). Trimming removed 5 bases from V and 4 bases from J, with 18 bases in between. CDR1 and CDR2 (germline): SGHTA, FQGTGA. This CDR3 contains 15 residues. CDR3 coding DNA: TGTGCCAGCAGCATGGGGCAGGGAGAGGCATACGAGCAGTACTTC. It is translated as CASSMGQGEAYEQYF. The whole variable domain, filled in from reference TRBV7-3 and TRBJ2-7, reads GAGVSQTPSNKVTEKGKYVELRCDPISGHTALYWYRQSLGQGPEFLIYFQGTGAADDSGLPNDRFFAVRPEGSVSTLKIQRTERGDSAVYLCASSMGQGEAYEQYFGPGTRLTVT.

The CDR3 nucleotides read TGTGCCAGCAGCCCACTAGCGGGGGTCGGGACCGGGGAGCTGTTTTTT. This translates into CASSPLAGVGTGELFF. This chain joins TRBV11-3 and TRBJ2-2; 11 bases fit TRBD2. Germline V gives CDR1 SGHNT, CDR2 YENEEA. V gave up 5 bases and J gave up 5 bases; unmatched junction bases: 7. This CDR3 is built from 16 residues.

V and J are TRBV4-2 and TRBJ2-3, with D maybe TRBD2 (5 bases). V lost 4 bases, J lost 0 bases, and 11 bases lay in between. The CDR3 contains 15 residues. CDR1 is LGHNA and CDR2 is YNFKEQ in the germline V gene. As DNA, the CDR3 is TGTGCCAGCAGCCCCCAGAGGAGGAGCACAGATACGCAGTATTTT. Encoded protein: CASSPQRRSTDTQYF.

In its sample, this clone ranks as medium-sized. The chain is built from TRBV30 and TRBJ1-4; D gene uncertain. Germline V gives CDR1 GTSNPN, CDR2 SVGIG (reference sequence). V was trimmed by 5 bases and J by 0 bases, leaving 7 bases between them. The CDR3 contains 13 residues. The CDR3 loop is CAWLQSTNEKLFF. CDR3 in DNA: TGTGCCTGGCTTCAGTCAACTAATGAAAAACTGTTTTTT.

Notes on this clone: Other nucleotide sequences from this sample produce the same CDR3. The rearrangement joins TRBV6-5 to TRBJ1-2; 7 positions agree with TRBD1. V shed 5 bases, J shed 2 bases, and the junction held 2 bases outside the gene matches. CDR1 is MNHEY and CDR2 is SVGAGI in the germline V gene. The CDR3 loop spans 13 amino acids. The CDR3 is CASSPTGNYGYTF. DNA for the CDR3: TGTGCCAGCAGTCCGACAGGGAACTATGGCTACACCTTC.

This chain joins TRBV30 and TRBJ2-7; perhaps TRBD1 as D (6 bases). The CDR3 spans 15 residues. V shed 0 bases and J shed 2 bases, with 14 bases lying between them. Germline-derived CDR1 and CDR2 are GTSNPN and SVGIG (reference sequence). CDR3 DNA sequence: TGTGCCTGGAGTGTTAACCGACAGGTCCCCTACGAGCAGTACTTC. Amino acid sequence: CAWSVNRQVPYEQYF. The full variable domain, rest sourced from reference TRBV30 and TRBJ2-7, is SQTIHQWPATLVQPVGSPLSLECTVEGTSNPNLYWYRQAAGRGLQLLFYSVGIGQISSEVPQNLSASRPQDRQFILSSKKLLLSDSGFYLCAWSVNRQVPYEQYFGPGTRLTVT.

This sequence joins TRBV5-5 and TRBJ2-1; D might be TRBD1 (6 bases). The CDR3 runs 15 residues. Looked up from germline, CDR1 is SGHKS and CDR2 is YYEKEE (reference sequence). V was cut by 0 bases and J by 8 bases, with 15 bases left in between. CDR3 sequence reads: CASSLVGGKYYEQFF. In DNA form, the CDR3 reads TGTGCCAGCAGCTTGGTTGGGGGCAAGTATTATGAGCAGTTCTTC.

As concerns this clone: The junction differs from germline at one of its ends, possibly a read error. The chain joins TRBV18 to TRBJ1-4, with 8 bases identical to TRBD1. CDR1 and CDR2 (germline): KGHSH, LQKENI. CDR3 length: 16 amino acids. The CDR3 protein is CASSPIFTGGNGKLFF. CDR3 DNA sequence: TGTGCCAGCTCCCCCATCTTTACAGGGGGTAATGGAAAACTGTTTTTT.

This clone came up a few times. The genes are TRBV18 and TRBJ1-4; D gene unclear. CDR1 KGHSH and CDR2 LQKENI come from the germline V gene. This CDR3 region has 11 residues. V gave up 6 bases and J gave up 8 bases, with 7 bases separating them. The CDR3 is CASSRSEKLFF. The DNA of the CDR3 is TGTGCCAGCTCGCGGAGCGAAAAACTGTTTTTT.